Sequencing of this T cell receptor beta chain was carried out in a study of T cell changes during pregnancy in multiple sclerosis. Profiled with immunoSEQ multiplex PCR; TCRdb holds only in-frame clones, not every one. The sample lists 65,000 to 95,000 clones, 70% to 90% occurring once. Per the germline V gene, CDR1 is MDHEN and CDR2 is SYDVKM. Between the trimmed V and J ends, which lost 6 bases and 7 bases, there was a span of 18 bases. CDR3 length: 14 amino acids. The chain uses TRBV28 and TRBJ1-2, with TRBD1 as a possible D gene (5 bases). Material: peripheral blood, obtained before pregnancy. The sequence derives from a female donor with multiple sclerosis, enrolled in a pregnancy study. Here the CDR3 reads CASSGGEGRGGYTF. The DNA of the CDR3 is TGTGCCAGCAGCGGCGGCGAGGGGAGGGGTGGCTACACCTTC.